A single sample is the source of the 18 T cell receptor beta chains below, sequenced in a study of blood T cell repertoires in COVID-19. Sequenced by immunoSEQ multiplex PCR; TCRdb stores in-frame clones only, minus some. The data contain fewer than 300,000 clones, 82% of them seen just once; the ten biggest clones take up under 3.5%. Sample: peripheral blood. The receptors originated from a woman aged 18 to 35 with acute or convalescent COVID-19.

The V and J genes are TRBV9 and TRBJ2-6; weak D call: TRBD1 (5 bases). The V end lost 1 base, the J end lost 4 bases, and 30 bases lay between the germline ends. The CDR3 consists of 22 residues. Germline loops: CDR1 SGDLS, CDR2 YYNGEE. In nucleotides, the CDR3 is TGTGCCAGCAGCGTAAGCCCAAGAACTCAGGGTACCCTTGTTTTGGGGGCCAACGTCCTGACTTTC. This encodes CASSVSPRTQGTLVLGANVLTF.

The gene calls are TRBV5-6 and TRBJ2-3; 7 bases align to TRBD1. Germline trimming cut 6 bases from V and 1 base from J; bases unmatched to any gene: 5. In germline, CDR1 is SGHDT, CDR2 YYEEEE. The CDR3 is 14 amino acids. The DNA of the CDR3 is TGTGCCAGCACCTACAGGGGAGGCACAGATACGCAGTATTTT. This translates into CASTYRGGTDTQYF.

The chain combines TRBV5-6 with TRBJ2-7; 14 bases agree with TRBD2. V shed 2 bases, J shed 4 bases, and the junction held 8 bases outside the gene matches. From germline, CDR1 is SGHDT and CDR2 YYEEEE. This CDR3 is built from 17 residues. CDR3 DNA: TGTGCCAGCAGCTTCGCCGGGACTAGCGGGAGTAGGTACGAGCAGTACTTC. This codes for CASSFAGTSGSRYEQYF.

The chain couples TRBV5-4 to TRBJ1-2, with 7 bases matching TRBD1. The J segment lost 3 bases and the V segment lost 0 bases, leaving 11 bases of the junction unmatched. CDR1 is SGHNT, CDR2 YYREEE, per germline (reference sequence). This CDR3 is built from 17 residues. The CDR3: CASSLDGTAPEYYGYTF. CDR3 DNA: TGTGCCAGCAGCTTGGATGGGACAGCCCCGGAGTACTATGGCTACACCTTC.

This clone was seen only a few times. This rearrangement joins TRBV18 to TRBJ2-1; the match to TRBD2 covers 8 bases. The CDR3 is 15 amino acids. The germline CDR1 and CDR2 sequences are KGHSH and LQKENI. After removal of 3 bases from V and 4 bases from J, the junction contained 5 bases not matched to a gene. The CDR3 DNA reads as TGTGCCAGCTCACCCCTTAGCGGGGAATACAATGAGCAGTTCTTC. This gives the protein CASSPLSGEYNEQFF.

The gene calls are TRBV4-3 and TRBJ1-1; D is undetermined. Trimming removed 3 bases from V and 1 base from J, with 9 bases in between. CDR1 is LGHNA and CDR2 is YSLEER in the germline V gene. The CDR3 runs 14 residues. CDR3 nucleotides: TGCGCCAGCAGCCATTTAACACCGAACACTGAAGCTTTCTTT. The encoded protein is CASSHLTPNTEAFF.

This rearrangement joins TRBV27 to TRBJ2-1; 9 bases line up with TRBD1. The trim removed 8 bases at V and 8 bases at J, leaving 13 bases unmatched. Germline CDR1 MNHEY, CDR2 SMNVEV (reference sequence). The CDR3 length is 15 residues. CDR3 protein: CASGGEGQGSHEQFF. The CDR3 nucleotides read TGTGCCAGCGGGGGGGAGGGACAGGGTTCCCATGAGCAGTTCTTC.

This clone was picked up one time. The CDR3 DNA reads as TGTGCCAGCAGTTTCTCGAGGGCACAGTTCTTC. Amino acid sequence: CASSFSRAQFF. The chain joins TRBV12-3 or TRBV12-4 to TRBJ2-1; D might be TRBD2 (5 bases). V gave up 3 bases and J gave up 13 bases, with 10 bases separating them. This CDR3 spans 11 amino acids.

This clone appeared a single time. The rearrangement uses TRBV29-1 and TRBJ1-1; 9 positions match TRBD1. Germline trimming cut 7 bases from V and 0 bases from J; bases unmatched to any gene: 9. Germline values: CDR1 SQVTM, CDR2 ANQGSEA. The CDR3 consists of 15 residues. CDR3 loop: CSAYWDRELNTEAFF. The CDR3 DNA is TGCAGCGCCTACTGGGACAGGGAACTGAACACTGAAGCTTTCTTT.

J is TRBJ1-1 and V is TRBV29-1; the D is unclear. In germline, CDR1 is SQVTM, CDR2 ANQGSEA. This CDR3 is built from 13 residues. Deletions cut 7 bases from V and 4 bases from J, with 16 bases between. The CDR3 nucleotides are TGCAGCGGAAAAGCGACACGGGGCACTGAAGCTTTCTTT. This codes for CSGKATRGTEAFF.

This clone was recorded a few times. Other DNA sequences in the sample encode the same CDR3. The chain uses TRBV14 and TRBJ1-2; TRBD1 might be the D (5 bases). Germline V gene sequence: CDR1 SGHDN, CDR2 FVKESK. CDR3 length equals 12 residues. V gave up 3 bases and J gave up 5 bases, with 7 bases separating them. The CDR3 nucleotides read TGTGCCAGCAGCCAGGGGGGTTATGGCTACACCTTC. Translation gives CASSQGGYGYTF.

The J gene is TRBJ1-3, the V gene TRBV19, with a possible D match to TRBD1 (6 bases). Germline V gene data show CDR1 as LNHDA and CDR2 as SQIVND (reference sequence). CDR3 size: 17 residues. Trimming took off 5 bases at V and 4 bases at J, with 21 bases between the two ends. The CDR3 here is CASSPMGQGRIGNTIYF. The CDR3, as DNA: TGTGCCAGTAGTCCAATGGGGCAGGGGCGAATCGGAAACACCATATATTTT.

This chain joins TRBV19 and TRBJ2-3, with D maybe TRBD2 (5 bases). V gave up 7 bases and J gave up 0 bases, with 14 bases separating them. The CDR3 has 15 residues. The germline V gene encodes CDR1 LNHDA and CDR2 SQIVND (reference sequence). CDR3 region: CASTEAVTSTDTQYF. CDR3 in DNA: TGTGCCAGTACCGAAGCGGTAACTAGCACAGATACGCAGTATTTT. Based on the CDR3 plus reference TRBV19 and TRBJ2-3, the full variable domain is DGGITQSPKYLFRKEGQNVTLSCEQNLNHDAMYWYRQDPGQGLRLIYYSQIVNDFQKGDIAEGYSVSREKKESFPLTVTSAQKNPTAFYLCASTEAVTSTDTQYFGPGTRLTVL.

The V call is TRBV19, the J call TRBJ2-7; 7 bases are shared with TRBD2. CDR1 and CDR2 (germline): LNHDA, SQIVND (reference sequence). V shed 7 bases, J shed 0 bases, and the junction held 6 bases outside the gene matches. This CDR3 comprises 14 residues. The CDR3 DNA follows: TGTGCCAGTAACAGCGGGGATAGCTCCTACGAGCAGTACTTC. Translating gives CASNSGDSSYEQYF.

J is TRBJ2-1 and V is TRBV7-2; 11 bases align to TRBD2. This CDR3 is built from 18 residues. With V trimmed by 1 base and J by 2 bases, 7 bases remained unmatched. Germline CDR1 reads SGHTA; CDR2 reads FQGNSA. The CDR3 coding sequence is TGTGCCAGCAGCTTAGTTGGTAGCGGGAGGGATACCTACAATGAGCAGTTCTTC. Translating gives CASSLVGSGRDTYNEQFF.

The chain combines TRBV30 with TRBJ2-5; perhaps TRBD2 as D (6 bases). The CDR3 covers 14 residues. V lost 2 bases and J lost 1, with 11 bases in between. Germline CDR1 reads GTSNPN; CDR2 reads SVGIG (reference sequence). The CDR3 sequence: CAWSPKRVQETQYF. CDR3 bases: TGTGCCTGGAGTCCGAAGCGGGTCCAAGAGACCCAGTACTTC. The full variable domain, rest sourced from reference TRBV30 and TRBJ2-5, is SQTIHQWPATLVQPVGSPLSLECTVEGTSNPNLYWYRQAAGRGLQLLFYSVGIGQISSEVPQNLSASRPQDRQFILSSKKLLLSDSGFYLCAWSPKRVQETQYFGPGTRLLVL.

Points on this clone: One end of the junction does not line up with germline, which may come from a read error. The chain recombines TRBV14 with TRBJ2-3, with a possible D match to TRBD2 (6 bases). Germline values: CDR1 SGHDN, CDR2 FVKESK. CDR3 length: 14 residues. The CDR3, as DNA: TGTGTCAGCAGCCAAGATCTGTCGGGACTTACGCAGTATTTT. Translating it yields CVSSQDLSGLTQYF.

This sequence joins TRBV5-4 and TRBJ1-3; maybe TRBD1 (6 bases). The CDR3 sequence is 17 residues long. Trimming pared 4 bases from V and 0 bases from J, leaving 17 bases between. CDR1 is SGHNT, CDR2 YYREEE, per germline (reference sequence). Here the CDR3 DNA reads TGTGCCAGCAGCCCTGGGGGGGGGCGAAGCTCTGGAAACACCATATATTTT. Its protein is CASSPGGGRSSGNTIYF.